Listed here are 4 T cell receptor beta chains from one sample, sequenced in a study of T cells in Graves' hyperthyroidism and ophthalmopathy (dated 2019 in TCRdb). Library generation was performed with multiplex PCR. The sequencer listed for this sample is Illumina HiSeq 2000. The TCR beta CDR3 regions were amplified from RNA transcripts. A first-round RT-PCR of the TCR CDR3 used the HTBI primer set with the Qiagen OneStep RT-PCR kit. Using fastp at Q25 and MiXCR, TCRdb reprocessed the public reads and kept productive beta chains. When rows share a CDR3 protein, they turn into one entry using the most common DNA and genes. Within this sample are 470,000 or so distinct CDR3 sequences, with around 20% of them counted one time only. The biggest ten clones account for more than 25% of the sample. The sequencing sample was made of blood. Receptors originate from a man aged 18-30 years with Graves' hyperthyroidism.

This clonotype was found many times. The chain combines TRBV12-3 or TRBV12-4 with TRBJ2-4, with 7 bases that match TRBD1. The CDR3 sequence is 15 residues long. J gave up 2 bases and V 3 bases, and 4 bases lay outside the gene matches. CDR3 region: CASSLTGLTKNIQYF. The CDR3 nucleotides read TGTGCCAGCAGTTTGACAGGGTTGACCAAAAACATTCAGTACTTC.

Ten or more counts support this clonotype. This chain uses TRBV28 with TRBJ1-5; D call uncertain. CDR1 and CDR2 (germline): MDHEN, SYDVKM. Trimming stripped 6 bases from V and 0 bases from J, with 3 bases between. This CDR3 region has 12 residues. This chain's CDR3 is CASSGSNQPQHF. The CDR3 nucleotides are TGTGCCAGCAGCGGTAGCAATCAGCCCCAGCATTTT.

This clonotype was seen at least ten times. The rearrangement joins TRBV11-2 to TRBJ1-2, with a possible D match to TRBD1 (6 bases). The CDR3 extends over 15 amino acids. V shed 5 bases and J shed 6 bases, with 19 bases lying between them. Germline V gene lookup returns CDR1 SGHAT and CDR2 FQNNGV. The CDR3 region has the DNA TGTGCCAGCAGCCCGATCCGGGACACCGTGGATGGCTACACCTTC. Translation gives CASSPIRDTVDGYTF.

Ten or more counts support this clonotype. V gene TRBV7-2 combines with J gene TRBJ2-7; D unclear. V lost 3 bases, J lost 3 bases, and 12 bases lay in between. Looked up from germline, CDR1 is SGHTA and CDR2 is FQGNSA. The CDR3 totals 14 residues. The CDR3 sequence is CASSFPLTVYEQYF. The CDR3 DNA follows: TGTGCCAGCAGCTTCCCCCTGACTGTCTACGAGCAGTACTTC.